This T cell receptor (beta chain) was found in a study of regulatory and conventional T cells in RAG deficiency. The study's findings and limits: Omenn syndrome and CID/AS patients had around 100-fold fewer unique Treg TCR beta sequences, versus around 9.8-fold elsewhere. Omenn CD25-high CD127-low cells may be activated cells, not true Tregs. Control T-cell subsets had markedly higher Shannon entropy and lower Simpson indices than RAG-deficient patients. Patient subsets had shorter CDR3s; Omenn Treg-Tconv overlap exceeded 85%.

Blood CD4+ CD25-low CD127-high conventional T cells supplied the genomic DNA template. Assay used: immunoSEQ multiplex PCR; TCRdb lists only in-frame clones, some missing. In the table there are approximately 35,000 clones, 76% of which are singletons. As to this clone: Its cognate antigen is unknown.

The germline CDR1 and CDR2 sequences are LNHDA and SQIVND (reference sequence). The length of the CDR3 is 15 residues. The V and J ends lost 7 bases and 5 bases respectively, with 19 bases between them. Separately, the same data were catalogued under a study of regulatory T cells. That publication notes: The primer mix had 52 TRBV and 13 TRBJ primers.

This sequence originates from a human donor in good health. The chain couples TRBV19 to TRBJ2-3; a weak D match, TRBD2 (5 bases). Material: CD4+ effector T cells sorted from blood. The CDR3: CASTPFAGPGDTQYF. The CDR3 bases are TGTGCCAGTACCCCGTTTGCGGGCCCGGGAGATACGCAGTATTTT.